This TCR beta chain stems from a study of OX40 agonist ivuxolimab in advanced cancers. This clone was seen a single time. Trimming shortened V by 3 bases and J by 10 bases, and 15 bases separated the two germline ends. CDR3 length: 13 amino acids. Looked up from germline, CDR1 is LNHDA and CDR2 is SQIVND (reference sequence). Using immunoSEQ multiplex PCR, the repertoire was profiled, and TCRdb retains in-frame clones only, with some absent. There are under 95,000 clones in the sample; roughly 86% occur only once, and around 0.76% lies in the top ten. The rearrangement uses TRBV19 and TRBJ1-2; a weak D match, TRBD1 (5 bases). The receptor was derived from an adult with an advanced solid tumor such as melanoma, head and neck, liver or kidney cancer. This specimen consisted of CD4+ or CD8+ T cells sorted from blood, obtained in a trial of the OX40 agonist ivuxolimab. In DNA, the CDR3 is TGTGCCAGTAGTATCGGGCGGGGCTGGCTCTACACCTTC. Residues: CASSIGRGWLYTF.